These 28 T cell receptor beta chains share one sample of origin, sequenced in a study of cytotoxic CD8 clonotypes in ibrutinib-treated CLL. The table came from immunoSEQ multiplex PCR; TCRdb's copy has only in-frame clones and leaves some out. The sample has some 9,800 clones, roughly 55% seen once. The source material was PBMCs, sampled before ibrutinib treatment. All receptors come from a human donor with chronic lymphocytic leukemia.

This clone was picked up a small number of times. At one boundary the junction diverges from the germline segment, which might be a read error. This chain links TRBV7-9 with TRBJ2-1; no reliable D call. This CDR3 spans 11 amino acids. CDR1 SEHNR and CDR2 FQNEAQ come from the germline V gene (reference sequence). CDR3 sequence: CASGSLTRLVF. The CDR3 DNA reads TGTGCCAGCGGTTCTTTGACACGCTTGGTCTTC.

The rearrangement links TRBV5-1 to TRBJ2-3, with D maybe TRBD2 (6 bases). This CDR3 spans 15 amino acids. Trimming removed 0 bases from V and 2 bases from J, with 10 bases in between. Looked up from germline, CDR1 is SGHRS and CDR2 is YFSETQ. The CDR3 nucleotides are TGCGCCAGCAGCTTGGGACTAGTGGCCACAGATACGCAGTATTTT. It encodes CASSLGLVATDTQYF.

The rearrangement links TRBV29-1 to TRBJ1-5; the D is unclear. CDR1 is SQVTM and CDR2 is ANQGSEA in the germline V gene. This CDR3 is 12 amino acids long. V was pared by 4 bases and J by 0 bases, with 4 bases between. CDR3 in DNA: TGCAGCGTTGGGGCTAGCAATCAGCCCCAGCATTTT. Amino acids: CSVGASNQPQHF.

CDR3 residues: CASEKFRDRGNQPQHF. Written as DNA, the CDR3 is TGTGCCTCAGAGAAATTCCGGGACAGGGGCAATCAGCCCCAGCATTTT. The chain recombines TRBV19 with TRBJ1-5; 9 bases map to TRBD1. Trimming cost V 11 bases and J 2 bases; bases outside gene matches: 13. CDR1 and CDR2 (germline): LNHDA, SQIVND (reference sequence). CDR3 size: 16 residues. Full variable domain (rest looked up from reference TRBV19 and TRBJ1-5): DGGITQSPKYLFRKEGQNVTLSCEQNLNHDAMYWYRQDPGQGLRLIYYSQIVNDFQKGDIAEGYSVSREKKESFPLTVTSAQKNPTAFYLCASEKFRDRGNQPQHFGDGTRLSIL.

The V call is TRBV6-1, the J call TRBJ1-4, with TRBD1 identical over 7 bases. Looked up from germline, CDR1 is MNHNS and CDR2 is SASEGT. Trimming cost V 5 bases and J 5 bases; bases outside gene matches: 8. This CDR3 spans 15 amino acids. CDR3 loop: CASSPVDRANEKLFF. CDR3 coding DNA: TGTGCCAGCAGTCCCGTCGACAGGGCAAATGAAAAACTGTTTTTT.

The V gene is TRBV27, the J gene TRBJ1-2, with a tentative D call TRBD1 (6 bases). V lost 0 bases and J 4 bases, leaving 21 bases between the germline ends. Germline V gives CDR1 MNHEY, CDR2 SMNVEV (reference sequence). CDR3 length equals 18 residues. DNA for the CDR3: TGTGCCAGCAGTTTATCCGGTCAGGGGTCCTCTCTAGGCTATGGCTACACCTTC. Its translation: CASSLSGQGSSLGYGYTF.

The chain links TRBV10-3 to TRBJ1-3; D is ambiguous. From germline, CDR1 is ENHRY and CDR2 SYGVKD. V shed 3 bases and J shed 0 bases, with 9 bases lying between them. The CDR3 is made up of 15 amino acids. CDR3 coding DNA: TGTGCCATCAGTGAAGGCCAGCTCTCTGGAAACACCATATATTTT. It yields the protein CAISEGQLSGNTIYF.

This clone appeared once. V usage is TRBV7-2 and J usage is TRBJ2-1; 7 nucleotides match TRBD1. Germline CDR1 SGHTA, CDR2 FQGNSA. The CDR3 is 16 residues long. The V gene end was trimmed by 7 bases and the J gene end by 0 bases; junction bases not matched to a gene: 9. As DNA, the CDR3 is TGTGCCAGCACCGGATCCGGGACAGCCTCCTACAATGAGCAGTTCTTC. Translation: CASTGSGTASYNEQFF.

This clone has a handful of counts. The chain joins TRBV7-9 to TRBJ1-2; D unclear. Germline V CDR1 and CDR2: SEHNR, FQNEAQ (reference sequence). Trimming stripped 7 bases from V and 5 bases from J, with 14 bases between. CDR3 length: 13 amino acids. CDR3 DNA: TGTGCCAGCATGGATCCGTCGGGGTATGGCTACACCTTC. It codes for CASMDPSGYGYTF.

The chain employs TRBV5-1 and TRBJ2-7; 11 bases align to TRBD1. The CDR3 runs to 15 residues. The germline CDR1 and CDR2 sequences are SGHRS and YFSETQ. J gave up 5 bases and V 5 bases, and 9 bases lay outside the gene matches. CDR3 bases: TGCGCCAGCAGAGCACCGGGACAGGGGGGTAACGAGCAGTACTTC. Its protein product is CASRAPGQGGNEQYF.

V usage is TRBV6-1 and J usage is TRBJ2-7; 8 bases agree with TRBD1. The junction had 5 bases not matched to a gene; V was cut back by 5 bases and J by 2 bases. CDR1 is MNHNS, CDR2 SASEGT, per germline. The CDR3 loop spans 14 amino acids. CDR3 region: CASSWDRRTYEQYF. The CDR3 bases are TGTGCCAGCAGTTGGGACAGGAGGACCTACGAGCAGTACTTC.

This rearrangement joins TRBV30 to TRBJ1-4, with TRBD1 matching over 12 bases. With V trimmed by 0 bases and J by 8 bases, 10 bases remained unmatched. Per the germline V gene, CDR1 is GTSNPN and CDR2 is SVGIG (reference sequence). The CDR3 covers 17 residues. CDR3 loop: CAWSVSGTGGFVEKLFF. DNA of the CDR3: TGTGCCTGGAGTGTATCTGGGACAGGGGGCTTTGTAGAAAAACTGTTTTTT.

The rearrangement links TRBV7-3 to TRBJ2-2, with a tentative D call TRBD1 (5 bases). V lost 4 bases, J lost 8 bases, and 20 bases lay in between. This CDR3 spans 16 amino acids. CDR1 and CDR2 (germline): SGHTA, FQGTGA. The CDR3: CASSSRHQGVKGELFF. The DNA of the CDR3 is TGTGCCAGCAGCTCCCGTCATCAAGGGGTTAAGGGGGAGCTGTTTTTT.

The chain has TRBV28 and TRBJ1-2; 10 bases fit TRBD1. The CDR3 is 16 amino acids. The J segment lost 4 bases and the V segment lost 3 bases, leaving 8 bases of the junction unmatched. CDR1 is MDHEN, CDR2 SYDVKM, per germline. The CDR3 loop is CASSLSPRTGGYGYTF. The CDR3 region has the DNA TGTGCCAGCAGTTTGTCGCCTAGGACAGGGGGCTATGGCTACACCTTC.

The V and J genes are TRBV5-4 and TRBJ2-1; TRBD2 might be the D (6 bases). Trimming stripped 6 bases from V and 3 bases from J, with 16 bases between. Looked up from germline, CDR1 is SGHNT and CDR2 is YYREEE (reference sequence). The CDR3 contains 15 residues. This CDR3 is CASNPGDSGYNEQFF. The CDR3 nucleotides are TGTGCCAGCAACCCTGGGGATAGCGGCTACAATGAGCAGTTCTTC.

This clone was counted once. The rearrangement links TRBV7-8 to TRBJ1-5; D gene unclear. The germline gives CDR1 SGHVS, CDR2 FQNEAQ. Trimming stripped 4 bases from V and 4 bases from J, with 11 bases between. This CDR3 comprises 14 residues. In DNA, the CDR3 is TGTGCCAGCAGCTCCCCACAGCCTAATCAGCCCCAGCATTTT. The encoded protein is CASSSPQPNQPQHF.

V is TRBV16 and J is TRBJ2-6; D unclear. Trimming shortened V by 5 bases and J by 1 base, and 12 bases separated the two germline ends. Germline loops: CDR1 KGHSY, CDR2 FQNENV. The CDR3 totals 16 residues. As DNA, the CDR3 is TGTGCCAGCAGCAGGGTCCCGAGATCTGGGGCCAACGTCCTGACTTTC. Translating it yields CASSRVPRSGANVLTF.

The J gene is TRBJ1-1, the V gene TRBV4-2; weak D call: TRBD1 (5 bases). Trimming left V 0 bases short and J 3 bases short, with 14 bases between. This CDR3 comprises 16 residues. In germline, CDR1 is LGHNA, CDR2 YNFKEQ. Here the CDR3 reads CASSQESGLGDTEAFF. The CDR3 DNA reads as TGTGCCAGCAGCCAAGAGTCAGGGTTAGGGGACACTGAAGCTTTCTTT.

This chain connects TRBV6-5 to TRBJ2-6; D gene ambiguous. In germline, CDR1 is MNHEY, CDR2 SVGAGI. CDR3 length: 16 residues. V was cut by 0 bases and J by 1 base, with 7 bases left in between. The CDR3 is CASSYSSASGANVLTF. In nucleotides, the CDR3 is TGTGCCAGCAGTTACTCGTCGGCTTCTGGGGCCAACGTCCTGACTTTC.

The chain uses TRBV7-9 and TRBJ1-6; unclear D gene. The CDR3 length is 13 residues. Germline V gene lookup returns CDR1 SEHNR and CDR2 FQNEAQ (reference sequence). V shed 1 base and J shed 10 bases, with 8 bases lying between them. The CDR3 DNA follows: TGTGCCAGCAGCTTAGGGGGATTATCACCCCTCCACTTT. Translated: CASSLGGLSPLHF.

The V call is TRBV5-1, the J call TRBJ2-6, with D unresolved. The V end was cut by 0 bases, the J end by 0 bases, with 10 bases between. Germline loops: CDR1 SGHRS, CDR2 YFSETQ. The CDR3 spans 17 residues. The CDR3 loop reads CASSLVGPSSGANVLTF. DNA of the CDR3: TGCGCCAGCAGCTTGGTTGGCCCGAGCTCTGGGGCCAACGTCCTGACTTTC.

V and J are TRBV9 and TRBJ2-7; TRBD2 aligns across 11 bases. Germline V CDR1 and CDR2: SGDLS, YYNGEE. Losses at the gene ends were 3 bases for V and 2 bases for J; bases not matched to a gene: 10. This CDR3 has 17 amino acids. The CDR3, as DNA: TGTGCCAGCAGCGCGTACCCTAGCGGGGGGATAACCTACGAGCAGTACTTC. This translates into CASSAYPSGGITYEQYF.

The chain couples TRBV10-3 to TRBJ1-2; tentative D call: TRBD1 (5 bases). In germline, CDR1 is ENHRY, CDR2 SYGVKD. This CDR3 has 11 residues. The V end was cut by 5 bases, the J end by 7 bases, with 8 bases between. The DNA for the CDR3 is TGTGCCATCAGTACAGGTTTTGGCTACACCTTC. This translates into CAISTGFGYTF.

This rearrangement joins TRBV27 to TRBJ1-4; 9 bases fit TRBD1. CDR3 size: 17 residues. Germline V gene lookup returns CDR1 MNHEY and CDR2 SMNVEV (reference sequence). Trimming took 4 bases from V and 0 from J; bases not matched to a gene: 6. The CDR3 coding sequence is TGTGCCAGCAGTTCGGACAGGGGACGGTCAACTAATGAAAAACTGTTTTTT. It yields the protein CASSSDRGRSTNEKLFF.

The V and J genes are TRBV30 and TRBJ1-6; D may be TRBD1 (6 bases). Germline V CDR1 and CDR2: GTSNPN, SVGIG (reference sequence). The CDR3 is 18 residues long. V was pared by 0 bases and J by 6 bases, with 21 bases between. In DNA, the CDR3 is TGTGCCTGGAGTGTACTAAGAGGGGGGAGAAGGGTTAATTCACCCCTCCACTTT. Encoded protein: CAWSVLRGGRRVNSPLHF.

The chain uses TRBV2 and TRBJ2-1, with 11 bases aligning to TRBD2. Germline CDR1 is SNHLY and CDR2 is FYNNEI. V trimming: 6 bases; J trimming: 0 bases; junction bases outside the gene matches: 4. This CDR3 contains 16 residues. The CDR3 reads CASSVAGGSSYNEQFF. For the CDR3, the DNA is TGTGCCAGCAGCGTAGCGGGGGGGAGCTCCTACAATGAGCAGTTCTTC.

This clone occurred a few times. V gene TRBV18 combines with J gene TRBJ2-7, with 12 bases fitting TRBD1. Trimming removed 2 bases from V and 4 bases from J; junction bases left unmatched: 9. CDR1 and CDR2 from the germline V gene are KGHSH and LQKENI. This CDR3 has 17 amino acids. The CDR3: CASSPLIPGQGAYEQYF. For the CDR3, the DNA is TGTGCCAGCTCACCATTGATACCGGGACAGGGGGCGTACGAGCAGTACTTC.

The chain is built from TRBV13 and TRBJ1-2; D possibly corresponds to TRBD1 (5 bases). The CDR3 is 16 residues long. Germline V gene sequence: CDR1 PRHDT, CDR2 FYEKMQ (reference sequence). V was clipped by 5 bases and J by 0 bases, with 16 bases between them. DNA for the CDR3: TGTGCCAGCAGCCTCAAGGCAGGGACGGCTAACTATGGCTACACCTTC. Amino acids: CASSLKAGTANYGYTF.